In this sample, the clone carrying this T cell receptor beta chain turned up a few times. This CDR3 region has 12 residues. V lost 7 bases to trimming and J lost 2 bases, with 11 bases between them. Germline CDR1 reads SQVTM; CDR2 reads ANQGSEA. This entry is derived from a study of blood T cell repertoires in COVID-19. In the study overall: Acute and convalescent COVID-19 specimens originated in the United States, Italy and Spain. Sample material is recorded as cDNA or gDNA derived from T cells, B-cell-depleted T cells, or PBMCs.

Original processing methods: Amplifying reference gene primers gave estimates of nucleated cell counts. Measured with immunoSEQ multiplex PCR; TCRdb has only the in-frame clones, and not every one. From that table come the V and J calls and clone size; the DNA was used to work out D and trimming. The data show 190,000 or so clones, approximately 87% seen once. The chain employs TRBV29-1 and TRBJ2-5, with D possibly matching TRBD2 (6 bases). The receptor was isolated from a woman aged 18-35 years who had recovered from COVID-19. What was sequenced was peripheral blood. CDR3 in amino acids: CSAGTGQETQYF. In nucleotides, the CDR3 is TGCAGCGCGGGGACTGGGCAAGAGACCCAGTACTTC.